This TCR beta chain was identified during a study of blood T cell repertoires in COVID-19. Turning to the study itself: Samples taken during acute and convalescent COVID-19 were collected in the United States, Italy and Spain.

Profiled with immunoSEQ multiplex PCR; TCRdb holds only in-frame clones, not every one. The sample has 250,000 to 350,000 clones, about 88% seen once. The CDR3 sequence is 12 residues long. V was clipped by 4 bases and J by 6 bases, with 9 bases between them. Germline CDR1 and CDR2: SGHRS and YFSETQ. The TCR comes from a woman between 65 and 79 years old with COVID-19, enrolled during active disease. The sample taken for sequencing was peripheral blood. The chain links TRBV5-1 to TRBJ2-3; no clear D gene. CDR3 residues: CASSPSFDTQYF. The CDR3 region has the DNA TGCGCCAGCAGCCCGTCGTTCGATACGCAGTATTTT. The complete variable domain, with remaining parts taken from reference TRBV5-1 and TRBJ2-3, reads KAGVTQTPRYLIKTRGQQVTLSCSPISGHRSVSWYQQTPGQGLQFLFEYFSETQRNKGNFPGRFSGRQFSNSRSEMNVSTLELGDSALYLCASSPSFDTQYFGPGTRLTVL.